Listed below are T cell receptor beta chains from one sample, sequenced in a study of OX40 agonist ivuxolimab in advanced cancers. Clones were sequenced by immunoSEQ multiplex PCR, and TCRdb holds only the in-frame ones, with some missing. In the table there are over 75,000 clones, about 93% of which are singletons. The source was CD4+ or CD8+ T cells sorted from blood, collected in a trial of the OX40 agonist ivuxolimab. The receptors come from an adult with an advanced solid tumor such as melanoma, head and neck, liver or kidney cancer. Both conserved end residues are part of each CDR3. Clone size, where shown, is once, few, many, or a class for clones that have expanded.

clone_size: once
v_call: TRBV5-4
j_call: TRBJ2-1
cdr3_aa: CASSLKLAGYNEQFF

clone_size: -
v_call: TRBV5-6
j_call: TRBJ2-7
cdr3_aa: CASSLQREQYF

clone_size: -
v_call: TRBV18
j_call: TRBJ2-7
cdr3_aa: CASSPPGINEQYF

clone_size: -
v_call: TRBV28
j_call: TRBJ1-5
cdr3_aa: CASRNAGGSHQPQHF

clone_size: -
v_call: TRBV30
j_call: TRBJ1-3
cdr3_aa: CAWSVAMGNTIYF

clone_size: -
v_call: TRBV10-1
j_call: TRBJ2-1
cdr3_aa: CASSESGEIHEQFF

clone_size: -
v_call: TRBV7-2
j_call: TRBJ1-2
cdr3_aa: CASSPQRNYGYTF

clone_size: -
v_call: TRBV5-1
j_call: TRBJ2-7
cdr3_aa: CASSTGTGGPYEQYF

clone_size: -
v_call: TRBV6-5
j_call: TRBJ2-7
cdr3_aa: CASSPGQHSEQYF

clone_size: -
v_call: TRBV10-3
j_call: TRBJ2-2
cdr3_aa: CAISDHRRGFTGELFF

clone_size: -
v_call: TRBV5-6
j_call: TRBJ1-6
cdr3_aa: CASSGNRDPHF

clone_size: few
v_call: TRBV7-2
j_call: TRBJ1-6
cdr3_aa: CASSPRTGQNSPLHF

clone_size: once
v_call: TRBV28
j_call: TRBJ2-1
cdr3_aa: CASSLLSGRAGGQFF

clone_size: -
v_call: TRBV19
j_call: TRBJ2-5
cdr3_aa: CASSILGSGRETQYF

clone_size: -
v_call: TRBV28
j_call: TRBJ1-5
cdr3_aa: CASSYPGTGAGQPQHF

clone_size: -
v_call: TRBV11-2
j_call: TRBJ1-3
cdr3_aa: CASSFPRGGGNTIYF

clone_size: -
v_call: TRBV11-2
j_call: TRBJ2-5
cdr3_aa: CASSFRGGAQETQYF

clone_size: few
v_call: TRBV10-1
j_call: TRBJ1-3
cdr3_aa: CASSAPPGNTIYF

clone_size: -
v_call: TRBV5-6
j_call: TRBJ1-6
cdr3_aa: CASSTGTRTLHF

clone_size: -
v_call: TRBV6-4
j_call: TRBJ2-1
cdr3_aa: CASSEILGTSGSRRNEQFF

clone_size: once
v_call: TRBV28
j_call: TRBJ1-5
cdr3_aa: CASSLSGFGQPQHF

clone_size: -
v_call: TRBV18
j_call: TRBJ2-1
cdr3_aa: CASSPPTGGSYNEQFF

clone_size: -
v_call: TRBV6-5
j_call: TRBJ2-7
cdr3_aa: CASSRDRWYEQYF

clone_size: -
v_call: TRBV6-5
j_call: TRBJ1-1
cdr3_aa: CASSRQGANTEAFF

clone_size: -
v_call: TRBV10-2
j_call: TRBJ2-5
cdr3_aa: CTSSESRETQYF

clone_size: -
v_call: TRBV5-4
j_call: TRBJ2-2
cdr3_aa: CASSLRGRSDTGELFF

clone_size: -
v_call: TRBV2
j_call: TRBJ2-6
cdr3_aa: CATSRESGANVLTF

clone_size: few
v_call: TRBV7-8
j_call: TRBJ2-1
cdr3_aa: CASSSSAGKQFF

clone_size: -
v_call: TRBV7-2
j_call: TRBJ1-3
cdr3_aa: CASSSTGTDSGNTIYF

clone_size: -
v_call: TRBV11-2
j_call: TRBJ1-1
cdr3_aa: CASSLAQDTEAFF